This record looks at one TCR beta chain sequence and its context. This clonotype appeared a few times. There is no known antigen for this receptor. There are no base qualities to consult, and no much larger clone falls within one base. The library was produced with 5' RACE. For sequencing, an Illumina HiSeq 2500 was employed. A second about 7 to 11 cycle PCR used a sample-barcoded 5' primer and a J-beta primer mix. A template-switch 5' adaptor carrying 12 random nucleotides introduced a unique molecular identifier onto each TCR beta cDNA molecule. At least 2.5 million CDR3-containing paired-end reads were obtained from each sample. First-strand cDNA was synthesized from all RNA with the Mint cDNA synthesis kit, primed by a TRBC-specific oligonucleotide. Following uracil-DNA glycosylase treatment, a first 18-cycle PCR with universal primers M1SS and BC2_uni_R was performed on all cDNA. The authors' analysis ran thus. For normalization, 1 million high-quality reads were randomly selected from each sample, with every read carrying a distinct molecular identifier. Reads sharing molecular identifiers were discarded rather than binned into consensus sequences. MiTCR, with a Q25 quality threshold and the strictest error-elimination algorithm, was used for CDR3 identification, clonotype clustering and error correction. A nonparametric unseen species model with Euler transformation was used to estimate a lower bound on total TCR beta diversity. Using fastp trimming at Q25 and MiXCR clonotype assembly, TCRdb reanalyzed the public sequencing data and kept in-frame beta chains. CDR3 protein duplicates are merged, each entry listing the most common genes and DNA. The V and J calls follow TCRdb's processing rather than the paper's. In all, the sample holds about 650,000 distinct CDR3 sequences, and roughly 32% of those were seen once. The ten largest clones capture about 16% of the sample.

This entry belongs to a study of blood T cells in healthy people across ages (dated by TCRdb to the mid-2010s). With regard to the full study: In model experiments, template switching captured about one uniquely barcoded TCR beta cDNA molecule for every two T cells. Using deep sequencing normalized with unique cDNA molecular identifiers, the study measured how TCR beta repertoire diversity changes with age. Two additional independent replicas of 1 million unique cDNA reads from the same blood draw were analyzed for two donors (one aged 18 to 30 and one aged 80 or older). The donors were divided into four age groups: young (average about 16 years), middle-aged (almost 40), aged (around 67) and long-lived (roughly 88). Donors of different ages were randomly distributed across sequencing lanes to avoid experimental bias.

The research as a whole found: Donor CMV infection status was unknown, potentially confounding age-related changes in expanded clonotypes. Compared with the aged group, the long-lived group had more naive CD4+ T cells, fewer expanded clones and increased TCR diversity, suggesting age selection. Observed TCR beta diversity correlated strongly with the percentage of naive T cells measured by flow cytometry. Bulk unsorted PBMC profiling prevented conclusive comparison of naive and antigen-experienced compartments. Observed TCR beta diversity per million T cells fell roughly linearly with age, and a significant reduction was already apparent by age around 40. Total diversity estimates from one million sequenced T cells were considered lower bounds and underestimates.

The cysteine opens and the phenylalanine closes a CDR3 of 17 amino acids. Only the CDR3 DNA is retained, 51 bases long and in frame from the first base. The germline V gene gives CDR1 as LGHNA and CDR2 as YNFKEQ. V has 1 base trimmed and J has 8 bases trimmed; junction bases matching no gene number 11. The approximately 40 donors, aged about 6 to 95 years, were systemically healthy Caucasian individuals from Russia. Each donor gave roughly 11 milliliters of peripheral blood, drawn into EDTA-treated Vacutainer tubes. Ficoll-Paque density-gradient centrifugation was used to isolate PBMCs, with at least 7 million obtained per sample. Trizol reagent was used to extract total RNA from the PBMCs, yielding at least 5.5 micrograms per sample. For every donor, an aliquot of PBMCs went through flow cytometry to measure the percentages of naive CD45RAhigh/CD27high T cells.

Source material: blood. The receptor comes from a woman older than 75 in good health. Donor details come from another sample of the same person, matched by shared clones. In this chain, TRBV4-2 is recombined with TRBJ1-6, with 7 central nucleotides matching TRBD1. The bases read TGTGCCAGCAGCCAAGTCTACCCCACTACAGGGGATTCACCCCTCCACTTT. It specifies CASSQVYPTTGDSPLHF.